One sample yielded the 16 T cell receptor beta chains listed below, sequenced in a study of blood T cell repertoires in COVID-19. TCRdb's table, derived via immunoSEQ multiplex PCR, lists solely in-frame clones and lacks some. The data hold over 200,000 clones, with roughly four fifths observed a single time. The sequencing input was peripheral blood. Receptor source: a woman aged 40 to 49 with acute or convalescent COVID-19.

This sequence joins TRBV7-2 and TRBJ1-2; TRBD1 matches at 12 bases. This CDR3 is built from 17 residues. Losses at the gene ends were 5 bases for V and 4 bases for J; bases not matched to a gene: 11. Germline CDR1 and CDR2: SGHTA and FQGNSA. CDR3 protein: CASSPGGQGALSYGYTF. The CDR3 region has the DNA TGTGCCAGCAGCCCTGGGGGACAGGGGGCGTTGAGCTATGGCTACACCTTC. Variable domain in full (rest from reference TRBV7-2 and TRBJ1-2): GAGVSQSPSNKVTEKGKDVELRCDPISGHTALYWYRQSLGQGLEFLIYFQGNSAPDKSGLPSDRFSAERTGGSVSTLTIQRTQQEDSAVYLCASSPGGQGALSYGYTFGSGTRLTVV.

There are a few counts of this clone. J is TRBJ1-1 and V is TRBV15; weak D call: TRBD1 (5 bases). Per the germline V gene, CDR1 is LNHNV and CDR2 is YYDKDF (reference sequence). V lost 0 bases and J 1 base, leaving 18 bases between the germline ends. CDR3 length: 18 amino acids. The CDR3 region has the DNA TGTGCCACCAGCAGAGATGATTGGGGTGGGGCAGGGAACACTGAAGCTTTCTTT. It translates to CATSRDDWGGAGNTEAFF.

The chain joins TRBV30 to TRBJ2-3; D might be TRBD2 (5 bases). V lost 4 bases and J 2 bases, leaving 13 bases between the germline ends. Germline V CDR1 and CDR2: GTSNPN, SVGIG (reference sequence). This CDR3 is built from 14 residues. The CDR3 loop reads CAWTNQRITDTQYF. CDR3 in DNA: TGTGCCTGGACTAACCAGCGGATCACAGATACGCAGTATTTT.

The rearrangement uses TRBV30 and TRBJ2-7, with a tentative D call TRBD2 (6 bases). The germline CDR1 and CDR2 sequences are GTSNPN and SVGIG (reference sequence). With 3 bases removed from V and 0 bases from J, the gap between germline ends came to 12 bases. CDR3 size: 14 residues. CDR3 sequence (DNA): TGTGCCTGGAGCCTATGGGACTCCTCCTACGAGCAGTACTTC. It is translated as CAWSLWDSSYEQYF.

This clone was observed a handful of times. The chain's CDR3 is CASSATGSPNYGYTF. The DNA for the CDR3 is TGTGCCAGTAGCGCTACAGGGAGTCCTAACTATGGCTACACCTTC. The chain links TRBV19 to TRBJ1-2; TRBD1 might be the D (6 bases). Germline CDR1 is LNHDA and CDR2 is SQIVND (reference sequence). This CDR3 spans 15 amino acids. Trimming removed 6 bases at V and 0 bases at J, with 14 bases between.

The chain has TRBV10-1 and TRBJ2-1; 7 bases line up with TRBD2. Per germline, CDR1 WNHNN and CDR2 SYGVQD (reference sequence). The junction had 5 bases not matched to a gene; V was cut back by 2 bases and J by 4 bases. The CDR3 extends over 15 amino acids. The DNA for the CDR3 is TGCGCCAGCAGTGAGCGGCGGGAGCTGTACAATGAGCAGTTCTTC. Its translation: CASSERRELYNEQFF.

V and J are TRBV10-1 and TRBJ1-2; 8 bases are shared with TRBD1. Germline assignment: CDR1 WNHNN and CDR2 SYGVQD (reference sequence). This CDR3 is 12 amino acids long. The V gene end was trimmed by 11 bases and the J gene end by 7 bases; junction bases not matched to a gene: 9. This CDR3 is CASDRAASGYTF. Written as DNA, the CDR3 is TGCGCCTCGGACAGGGCAGCGAGTGGCTACACCTTC.

This chain connects TRBV6-2 or TRBV6-3 to TRBJ1-1, with no clear D. Germline V gene lookup returns CDR1 MNHEY and CDR2 SVGEGT. Trimming removed 3 bases from V and 0 bases from J, with 5 bases in between. The CDR3 sequence is 13 residues long. In DNA form, the CDR3 reads TGTGCCAGCAGTTATGTCTTGAACACTGAAGCTTTCTTT. It yields the protein CASSYVLNTEAFF.

The J gene is TRBJ2-2, the V gene TRBV2; 12 bases align to TRBD2. The CDR3 runs 16 residues. Looked up from germline, CDR1 is SNHLY and CDR2 is FYNNEI. Losses at the gene ends were 5 bases for V and 7 bases for J; bases not matched to a gene: 8. CDR3 amino acids: CASSRASGGAIGELFF. The CDR3, as DNA: TGTGCCAGCAGTAGGGCTAGCGGGGGGGCGATCGGGGAGCTGTTTTTT. Variable domain in full (rest from reference TRBV2 and TRBJ2-2): EPEVTQTPSHQVTQMGQEVILRCVPISNHLYFYWYRQILGQKVEFLVSFYNNEISEKSEIFDDQFSVERPDGSNFTLKIRSTKLEDSAMYFCASSRASGGAIGELFFGEGSRLTVL.

This clone was recorded only once. The V and J genes are TRBV27 and TRBJ2-7; perhaps TRBD1 as D (5 bases). Looked up from germline, CDR1 is MNHEY and CDR2 is SMNVEV (reference sequence). This CDR3 is built from 12 residues. Trimming removed 5 bases at V and 6 bases at J, with 11 bases between. CDR3 residues: CASSGERGEQYF. Written as DNA, the CDR3 is TGTGCCAGCAGTGGTGAAAGGGGCGAGCAGTACTTC.

The chain links TRBV6-6 to TRBJ1-6, with 8 bases fitting TRBD1. Germline V gene data show CDR1 as MNHNY and CDR2 as SVGAGI (reference sequence). This CDR3 region has 14 residues. Unmatched junction bases numbered 2, after V lost 4 bases and J lost 6 bases. In nucleotides, the CDR3 is TGTGCCAGCAGTTTGGACAGGGCTAATTCACCCCTCCACTTT. Translated: CASSLDRANSPLHF.

This clone was detected only a few times. The chain is built from TRBV24-1 and TRBJ1-1; tentative D call: TRBD1 (6 bases). This CDR3 is 14 amino acids long. Trimming pared 1 base from V and 4 bases from J, leaving 9 bases between. Germline V gene lookup returns CDR1 KGHDR and CDR2 SFDVKD. The CDR3 coding sequence is TGTGCCACCAGTGATTTTGACAGGCGCACTGAAGCTTTCTTT. Encoded protein: CATSDFDRRTEAFF.

This chain joins TRBV29-1 and TRBJ2-3; 9 bases fit TRBD1. The V segment lost 3 bases and the J segment 0 bases; nucleotides outside the gene matches: 4. This CDR3 comprises 15 residues. Per germline, CDR1 SQVTM and CDR2 ANQGSEA. CDR3 region: CSVEDRGRSTDTQYF. DNA of the CDR3: TGCAGCGTTGAGGACAGGGGAAGGAGCACAGATACGCAGTATTTT.

The rearrangement uses TRBV7-9 and TRBJ1-1; D not certain. The ends were cut back, 5 bases at V and 0 bases at J, with 13 bases in the middle. The germline V gene encodes CDR1 SEHNR and CDR2 FQNEAQ (reference sequence). There are 15 residues in the CDR3. CDR3 coding DNA: TGTGCCAGCAGCCCCCTCGCGGGAGTGAACACTGAAGCTTTCTTT. It specifies CASSPLAGVNTEAFF. Full variable domain (rest looked up from reference TRBV7-9 and TRBJ1-1): DTGVSQNPRHKITKRGQNVTFRCDPISEHNRLYWYRQTLGQGPEFLTYFQNEAQLEKSRLLSDRFSAERPKGSFSTLEIQRTEQGDSAMYLCASSPLAGVNTEAFFGQGTRLTVV.

For the CDR3, the DNA is TGTGCCAGCAGCCAGGGGAAGGGGGGGCTAAACACTGAAGCTTTCTTT. Translated, it gives CASSQGKGGLNTEAFF. The rearrangement joins TRBV3-1 (or the pseudogene TRBV3-2) to TRBJ1-1; perhaps TRBD1 as D (6 bases). Trimming removed 3 bases from V and 2 bases from J, with 16 bases in between. This CDR3 spans 16 amino acids. CDR1 is LGHDT and CDR2 is YNNKEL in the germline V gene (reference sequence).

J is TRBJ2-1 and V is TRBV19, with 12 bases lining up with TRBD2. CDR1 is LNHDA, CDR2 SQIVND, per germline (reference sequence). The V and J ends lost 3 bases and 2 bases, in that order; junction bases with no gene match: 5. The CDR3 runs to 17 residues. CDR3 nucleotides: TGTGCCAGTAGTATGAGACTAGCGGGAGTTGCCTACAATGAGCAGTTCTTC. This translates into CASSMRLAGVAYNEQFF.